A single TCR beta chain is shown here with its context. As yet, its antigen is unknown. The sample comes from a study of T cell responses to AZD1222 COVID-19 vaccine. Study-wide points: Rises in breadth and depth of Spike-specific TCRs came after two AZD1222 doses.

Libraries were prepared by immunoSEQ multiplex PCR; TCRdb keeps only in-frame clonotypes and omits some of them. Altogether some 130,000 clones are present, roughly 91% being singletons, with the ten largest covering approximately 7%. This CDR3 is built from 13 residues. Looked up from germline, CDR1 is SGHNT and CDR2 is YENEEA. V shed 3 bases and J shed 0 bases, with 5 bases lying between them. The chain has TRBV11-3 and TRBJ2-5; the D is unclear. The source of this sequence is an adult who received the AZD1222 COVID-19 vaccine. The sequences come from peripheral blood, collected 28 days after the second AZD1222 dose. The CDR3 is CASSFTYQETQYF. CDR3 bases: TGTGCCAGCAGCTTCACTTACCAAGAGACCCAGTACTTC.